This TCR beta chain was recovered during a study of cytomegalovirus exposure and HLA in healthy donors (dated by TCRdb to 2016 to 2017). About the study as a whole: According to an earlier analysis of a few hundred of the donors, roughly 180 million T cells yielded approximately 120 million unique TCR beta sequences and around 280 Gb of sequence data. An early release covering just under 650 HLA-typed donors comprised about 300 gigabases of sequencing data and some 79 million unique TCR sequences. The genetic ancestry cluster associated with self-reported Caucasian donors included 65% to 90% of the roughly 360 genotyped donors. The study aimed to test whether signatures of past pathogen exposure could be identified by cataloging public T cell receptors. Using immunosequencing, the study profiled T cell repertoires from fewer than 700 subjects and related those repertoires to cytomegalovirus serostatus. Besides the first cohort of roughly 700 subjects, a separate validation cohort made up of roughly 120 different subjects was used. To predict cytomegalovirus infection status, the study combined high-throughput TCR immunosequencing, statistical association of individual TCRs with disease status, and machine learning. A later analysis re-analyzed previously published TCR beta repertoires from hundreds of donors and added high-resolution HLA genotyping to study TCR occurrence patterns. Rather than drawing on any new phenotypic data, the later analysis identified candidate immune exposures from TCR beta sequences and the way those sequences occurred across donors. An earlier analysis of around 580 of the donors used high-throughput TCR beta sequencing to judge whether each TCR beta V gene segment behaved as functional or pseudogenic. Donor age, sex, ethnicity and CMV serostatus were collected together with the repertoire data. A later genetic analysis took genome-wide SNP genotypes for about 65% of the 666 donors and used that subset as a discovery cohort. All discovery cohort repertoires had been generated on a single sequencing platform. Class I and class II HLA loci were covered by the typing at four-digit resolution. Typing coverage varied by locus: roughly 620-630 donors for A, B, C, DRB1 and DQB1; 500 to 550 for DQA1; about 570 for DPA1; 450 to 480 for DPB1. Because of strong linkage in the cohort, a handful of DR-DQ haplotypes were treated as single units for association and clustering. Among 398 genotyped donors of the cohort, an average of roughly 230,000 unique TCR beta nucleotide sequences was sequenced per donor, of which approximately 19% were non-productive.

The germline V gene supplies CDR1 MNHNS and CDR2 SASEGT. V lost 10 bases and J lost 4 bases; the stretch between them is 17 bases long. There are 13 amino acids in the CDR3, from cysteine to phenylalanine inclusive. Just CDR3 DNA is preserved here, 39 bases in frame from base 1. The library relied on the immunoSEQ multiplex PCR assay. For the multiplex PCR, a mixture combining 60 forward primers for TCR Vbeta segments and 13 reverse primers for TCR Jbeta segments was used. A multiplex PCR assay on genomic DNA amplified the CDR3 region of rearranged TCR beta genes. On the Illumina HiSeq System, the amplified TCR beta libraries were sequenced as 87-base-pair reads. In the authors' own workflow: In a later analysis, tens of millions of unique TCR beta chains were counted across the 650 to 700 repertoires, and about 9.9 million of these chains were shared by at least two donors. Raw reads were error-corrected and collapsed into unique sequences by a nearest-neighbor algorithm in which closely related sequences were merged to remove PCR and sequencing errors. CDR3 sequences were aligned to IMGT reference sequences to assign V, D and J gene segments. For a sequence to be retained, a match of at least six nucleotides to both a V gene segment and a J gene segment was required. Rearrangements were classified as productive when the CDR3 lacked stop codons and remained in frame with V and J, and all other rearrangements were classified as non-productive. Following IMGT convention, CDR3 was defined as the stretch from the second conserved V-encoded cysteine to the conserved J-encoded phenylalanine. In an earlier analysis of approximately 500 of the donors, sequences lacking an unambiguous match to a single V gene segment were excluded. An earlier analysis of fewer than 750 of the donors classified V segments as functional when productive rearrangements were above 56.7% and as segregating when the standard deviation between donors was above 5%. A statistical classification framework was developed to diagnose cytomegalovirus status using the catalog of TCR beta chain sequences. V and J gene assignment, in a later analysis, came from comparing TCR nucleotide sequences with IMGT/GENE-DB human TR gene sequences. The TCRdist pipeline was used in a later analysis to assign CDR3 sequences and most-parsimonious VDJ recombination scenarios. In a later analysis, each TCR beta chain was defined by its CDR3 amino acid sequence together with its V-gene family, and reads lacking a unique V-gene family were excluded. To address suspected cross-contamination and a sequencing artifact, a later analysis removed 592 highly shared, low-generation-probability nucleotide sequences. A later analysis calculated a clonal expansion index for each public chain from normalized within-repertoire ranks of inferred template counts. A later analysis computed generation probabilities with a VDJ recombination model fitted to out-of-frame rearrangements, and checked the results against IGoR. In a later analysis, TCR-TCR, TCR-HLA and TCR-CMV co-occurrence was scored with hypergeometric tests, and a repertoire-size bias correction was applied to TCR pairs. In a later analysis, false discovery rates were estimated by permuting HLA or CMV assignments 20 times. A later analysis grouped co-occurring TCRs with DBSCAN, adding TCRdist sequence similarity when clustering within HLA-allele-positive subsets. Repertoires with fewer than 30,000 or more than 120,000 public chains were left out of co-occurrence clustering, as were a handful of repertoires with anomalous nucleotide sharing. The immuneACCESS repertoire file appears here via TCRdb, limited to in-frame rearrangements. These files lack a portion of the clones; in checked studies, under half of the deficit traces to unresolved V genes, and the cause of the others is not known. That table furnishes V, J and clone size, whereas the DNA furnished D and trimming. Counted in this sample were hundreds of thousands of clones; more than 60% of them appeared once. The ten biggest clones cover roughly 2.5% of the sample.

The research as a whole found: A further reported finding was that TCR beta sequences accurately predicted the HLA-A and HLA-B alleles for most subjects in the first cohort. Several of the top co-occurrence clusters appeared to be linked to parvovirus B19, influenza, CMV and Epstein-Barr virus, according to a later analysis. According to a later analysis, most CMV-associated TCR beta chains appeared to be HLA-restricted, and the HLA associations seemed to be driven largely by CMV exposure. In a later analysis, TCR association rates were found to vary across HLA loci, with the most associated TCRs seen for DRB1 alleles and the fewest for HLA-C alleles. The presence/absence analyses assumed that sequencing depth was roughly uniform across donors, and that assumption may not be true. Correlated functional status among segregating V segments might reflect linkage disequilibrium, but an unknown experimental factor could not be ruled out. HLA typing was unavailable for some donors at each locus, so association tests used only the typed subset. An association between a missense DCLRE1C variant and V-gene and J-gene trimming of TCR beta chains was found in a later genetic analysis and replicated in an independent cohort. Compared with equally common non-associated chains, HLA-associated TCR beta chains in a later analysis were more clonally expanded and had lower generation probabilities. Compared with the approximately 670-donor mean, donors in an Asian-associated ancestry cluster had fewer N-insertions in productive TCRs, according to a later genetic analysis. Across donors, most TCR sequences were observed very rarely, whereas some public TCRs were present in many individuals. The study gave a list of 150 to 200 TCR beta chains associated with cytomegalovirus. The earlier analysis of 450 to 700 of the donors excluded about 16 rarely observed V segments, including chromosome 9 orphons, because counts were too low. In a later analysis, about 17,000 TCR beta sequences were associated with specific HLA alleles at a false discovery rate of 0.05. Only TCR beta chains were sequenced in this cohort, and the absence of alpha or paired-chain data limited detectable features. When HLA alleles, especially DR and DQ, strongly co-occurred, TCR associations were difficult to assign to individual alleles. A few of the identified cytomegalovirus-associated TCR beta chains were confirmed in vitro to be specific for cytomegalovirus antigens. Because the 87-base-pair reads could not distinguish some IMGT-functional V segments, including TRBV6-2 and TRBV6-3, those segments were excluded. A group of highly shared sequence variants was considered likely to be a technical artifact of the sequencing pipeline. The authors suggested that the approach could potentially be generalized to other disease states and immunological phenotypes. The only immune exposure information available for the cohort was CMV serostatus. In an earlier analysis of more than 450 of the donors, most TCR beta V segments were observed in productive rearrangements about 87% or about 30% of the time, broadly matching IMGT annotations. The classifier was reported to diagnose cytomegalovirus status with high specificity and sensitivity in both the original cohort and the validation cohort.

The cohort consisted of hundreds of healthy bone marrow donors. At the time of sampling, every cohort member was nominally healthy, though immune exposures that went unrecorded were likely present. The donor tested CMV seropositive, placing the donor among the 250 to 350 seropositive members of the cohort. Each donor provided a peripheral blood sample, and peripheral blood mononuclear cells were used for TCR beta sequencing. Genomic DNA extraction from the blood cell samples was performed with the Qiagen DNeasy Blood Extraction Kit. On this clone: The antigen it recognizes is unknown. Base qualities are not at hand, and no much larger clone is one base apart.

Sequencing was carried out using PBMCs. The receptor's source is a woman aged 55-69 years in good health and CMV-seropositive. Here the chain combines TRBV6-1 and TRBJ2-7; the D region possibly corresponds to TRBD1 (5 bases align). The sequence in DNA is TGTGCCACCGTAGGACAAGGCTCATACGAGCAGTACTTC. Translated, it reads CATVGQGSYEQYF.